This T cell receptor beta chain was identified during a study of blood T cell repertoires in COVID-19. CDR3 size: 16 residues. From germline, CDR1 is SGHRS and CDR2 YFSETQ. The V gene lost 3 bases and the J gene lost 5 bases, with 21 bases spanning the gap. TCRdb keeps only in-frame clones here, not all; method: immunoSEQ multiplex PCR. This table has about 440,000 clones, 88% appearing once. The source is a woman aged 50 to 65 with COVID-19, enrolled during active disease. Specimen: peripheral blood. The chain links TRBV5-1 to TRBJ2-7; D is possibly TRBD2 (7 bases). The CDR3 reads CASSWGGRADPHEQYF. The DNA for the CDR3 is TGCGCCAGCAGCTGGGGGGGCCGGGCTGATCCCCACGAGCAGTACTTC.